This TCR beta chain was identified during a study of technical replicates of blood from a few donors. V lost 2 bases and J lost 1; bases outside the gene matches: 3. This CDR3 spans 15 amino acids. Germline loops: CDR1 SGHRS, CDR2 YFSETQ. Clones were read by immunoSEQ multiplex PCR, and TCRdb kept only the in-frame ones, dropping some. The sample has 40,000 to 60,000 clones, around 84% seen once. The clonotype originates from a human donor in good health. Some clones in this sample may be carry-over from other donors' samples. Material: PBMCs. This chain connects TRBV5-1 to TRBJ2-3, with 8 positions matching TRBD1. The CDR3 is CASSFQGAGTDTQYF. The CDR3 DNA sequence: TGCGCCAGCAGCTTTCAGGGGGCGGGCACAGATACGCAGTATTTT.